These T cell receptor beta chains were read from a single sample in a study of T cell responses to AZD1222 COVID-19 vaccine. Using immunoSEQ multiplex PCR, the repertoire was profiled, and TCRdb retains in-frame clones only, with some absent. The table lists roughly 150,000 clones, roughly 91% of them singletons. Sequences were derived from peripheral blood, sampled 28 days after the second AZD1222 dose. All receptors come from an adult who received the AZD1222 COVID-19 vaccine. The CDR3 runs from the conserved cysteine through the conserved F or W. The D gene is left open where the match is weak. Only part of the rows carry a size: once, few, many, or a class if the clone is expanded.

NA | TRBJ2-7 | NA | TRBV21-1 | CASSKEANYEQYF | TGTGCCAGCAGCAAAGAGGCCAACTACGAGCAGTACTTC
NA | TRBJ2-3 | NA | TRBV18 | CASSLAPRGGPDTQYF | TGTGCCAGCTCACTTGCTCCGAGAGGAGGTCCAGATACGCAGTATTTT
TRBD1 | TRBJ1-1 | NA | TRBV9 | CASSVSGTGGSEAFF | TGTGCCAGCAGCGTCTCCGGGACAGGAGGCTCTGAAGCTTTCTTT
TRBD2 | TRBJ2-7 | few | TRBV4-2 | CASSQASGTSGRGIYEQYF | TGTGCCAGCAGCCAAGCTTCTGGGACTAGCGGGAGGGGGATCTACGAGCAGTACTTC
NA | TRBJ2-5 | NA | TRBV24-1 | CATSSQETQYF | TGTGCCACCAGTTCCCAAGAGACCCAGTACTTC
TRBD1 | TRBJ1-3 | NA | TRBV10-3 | CAISESGGQGAGRNTIYF | TGTGCCATCAGTGAGTCAGGGGGACAGGGAGCCGGTAGGAACACCATATATTTT
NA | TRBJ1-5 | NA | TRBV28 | CASRAQGKGNQPQHF | TGTGCCAGCAGGGCACAGGGAAAAGGAAATCAGCCCCAGCATTTT
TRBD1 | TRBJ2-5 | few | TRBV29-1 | CSVEGTGSTGETQYF | TGCAGCGTTGAAGGGACAGGGAGCACGGGCGAGACCCAGTACTTC
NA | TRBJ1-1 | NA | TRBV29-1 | CSVWRVLNTEAFF | TGCAGCGTTTGGAGAGTCTTGAACACTGAAGCTTTCTTT
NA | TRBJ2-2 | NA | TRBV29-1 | CSVAGLRDTGELFF | TGCAGCGTTGCGGGACTCAGGGACACCGGGGAGCTGTTTTTT
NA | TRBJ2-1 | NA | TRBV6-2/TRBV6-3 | CASSPRGEQFF | TGTGCCAGCAGTCCGCGGGGTGAGCAGTTCTTC
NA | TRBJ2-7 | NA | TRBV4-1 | CASSQDPGFNYEQYF | TGCGCCAGCAGCCAAGATCCTGGCTTCAACTACGAGCAGTACTTC
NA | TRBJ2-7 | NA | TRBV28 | CAIQDGRYEQYF | TGTGCCATTCAGGACGGGCGATACGAGCAGTACTTC
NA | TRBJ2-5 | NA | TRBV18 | CASSLNGQLQETQYF | TGTGCCAGCTCACTCAACGGACAGCTCCAAGAGACCCAGTACTTC
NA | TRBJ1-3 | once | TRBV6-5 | CASSYRRDPGNTIYF | TGTGCCAGCAGTTACCGAAGGGATCCTGGAAACACCATATATTTT
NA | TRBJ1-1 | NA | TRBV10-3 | CAISSGTANTEAFF | TGTGCCATCAGCTCCGGGACGGCGAACACTGAAGCTTTCTTT
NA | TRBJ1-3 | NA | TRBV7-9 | CASSLSGAGNTIYF | TGTGCCAGCAGCTTAAGTGGGGCTGGAAACACCATATATTTT
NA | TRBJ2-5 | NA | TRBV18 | CASSRSGTQETQYF | TGTGCCAGCTCACGCTCCGGGACTCAAGAGACCCAGTACTTC
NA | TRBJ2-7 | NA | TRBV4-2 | CASSQDIRGGEQYF | TGTGCCAGCAGCCAAGATATTCGGGGCGGCGAGCAGTACTTC
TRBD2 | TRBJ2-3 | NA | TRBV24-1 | CATSDPLLAGTDTQYF | TGTGCCACCAGTGACCCCCTACTAGCGGGCACAGATACGCAGTATTTT
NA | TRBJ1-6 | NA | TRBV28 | CASSLSGSPYNSPLHF | TGTGCCAGCAGTTTAAGCGGAAGCCCCTATAATTCACCCCTCCACTTT
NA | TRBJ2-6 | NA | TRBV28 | CASSPGGLSGANVLTF | TGTGCCAGCAGTCCAGGAGGGCTCTCTGGGGCCAACGTCCTGACTTTC
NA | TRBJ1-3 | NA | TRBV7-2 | CASSLAGVSGNTIYF | TGTGCCAGCAGCTTAGCAGGAGTCTCTGGAAACACCATATATTTT
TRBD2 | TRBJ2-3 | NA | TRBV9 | CASSVAETSGSADTQYF | TGTGCCAGCAGCGTAGCGGAGACTAGCGGGAGCGCAGATACGCAGTATTTT
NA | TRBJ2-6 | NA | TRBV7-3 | CASSFPISGANVLTF | TGTGCCAGCAGCTTTCCAATCTCTGGGGCCAACGTCCTGACTTTC
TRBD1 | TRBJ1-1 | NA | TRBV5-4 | CASSPPGQGSGNTEAFF | TGTGCCAGCAGCCCCCCCGGACAGGGGAGTGGGAACACTGAAGCTTTCTTT
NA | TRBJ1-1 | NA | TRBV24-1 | CATRSGGVNTEAFF | TGTGCCACCCGGAGCGGGGGAGTGAACACTGAAGCTTTCTTT
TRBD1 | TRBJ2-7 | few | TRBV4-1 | CASSQGGTGWEQYF | TGCGCCAGCAGCCAGGGCGGGACAGGGTGGGAGCAGTACTTC
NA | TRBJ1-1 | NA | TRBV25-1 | CASSEYSGGTEAFF | TGTGCCAGCAGTGAATATAGCGGGGGGACTGAAGCTTTCTTT
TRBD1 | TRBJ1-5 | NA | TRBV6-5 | CASRNRGGDQPQHF | TGTGCCAGCAGGAACAGGGGCGGGGATCAGCCCCAGCATTTT
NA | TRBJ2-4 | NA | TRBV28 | CASSAGAVAKNIQYF | TGTGCCAGCAGTGCCGGAGCGGTCGCCAAAAACATTCAGTACTTC
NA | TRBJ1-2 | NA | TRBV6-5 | CASSYGWGYGYTF | TGTGCCAGCAGTTACGGTTGGGGGTATGGCTACACCTTC
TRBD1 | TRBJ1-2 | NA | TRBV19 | CASTTDRGHGYTF | TGTGCCAGTACCACAGACAGGGGGCATGGCTACACCTTC
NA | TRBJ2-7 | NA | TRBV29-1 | CSAEGQGTGEQYF | TGCAGCGCCGAGGGTCAGGGGACCGGCGAGCAGTACTTC
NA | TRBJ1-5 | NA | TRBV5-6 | CASSLRSARPHQPQHF | TGTGCCAGCAGCTTGCGGTCGGCCAGGCCTCATCAGCCCCAGCATTTT